Reported below is one T cell receptor beta chain. Its antigen is still unknown. Data came from immunoSEQ multiplex PCR; TCRdb stores just in-frame clones and leaves some out. The table includes around 100,000 clones, 70% to 90% detected once. This record belongs to a study of T cell responses to AZD1222 COVID-19 vaccine. Study findings and constraints: The sample set comprised mostly white British donors with more females, and clonal diversity was possibly underestimated. Sampling that yielded the repertoires occurred only after the peak T cell response.

Germline CDR1 and CDR2: SGHRS and YFSETQ. CDR3 length: 13 amino acids. Trimming left V 2 bases short and J 4 bases short, with 9 bases between. Source: peripheral blood, taken 28 days after the second AZD1222 dose. This TCR derives from an adult who received the AZD1222 COVID-19 vaccine. The rearrangement uses TRBV5-1 and TRBJ1-2; unclear D gene. CDR3 nucleotides: TGCGCCAGCAGCTTTGGGGTCCTCTATGGCTACACCTTC. This translates into CASSFGVLYGYTF. The complete variable domain, with remaining parts taken from reference TRBV5-1 and TRBJ1-2, reads KAGVTQTPRYLIKTRGQQVTLSCSPISGHRSVSWYQQTPGQGLQFLFEYFSETQRNKGNFPGRFSGRQFSNSRSEMNVSTLELGDSALYLCASSFGVLYGYTFGSGTRLTVV.